This T cell receptor (beta chain) is from a study of CD8 T cells in Susac syndrome. When the RNA was reverse transcribed, random hexamers were used with an input of 0.5 to 1 ug. TCRdb redid the calling of the immunoSEQ multiplex PCR reads with MiXCR, one entry per CDR3 protein. The sample contains 300,000 or so distinct CDR3 sequences, 92% of which appear only once. Germline CDR1 DFQATT, CDR2 SNEGSKA (reference sequence). The V gene end was trimmed by 4 bases and the J gene end by 2 bases; junction bases not matched to a gene: 13. This CDR3 contains 16 residues. TEMRA cells were enriched by FACS, and CD4+ and CD8+ T cells were negatively isolated.

The chain uses TRBV20-1 and TRBJ2-7; 8 bases map to TRBD2. The clonotype comes from a human donor with multiple sclerosis. Sequenced sample: CD4+ T cells from PBMCs. The CDR3 reads CSATPGLVPSAYEQYF. The CDR3 nucleotides read TGCAGTGCTACTCCGGGACTAGTTCCGTCGGCCTACGAGCAGTACTTC.